Listed below are T cell receptor beta chains from one sample, sequenced in a study of cytomegalovirus exposure and HLA in healthy donors. The data were produced by immunoSEQ multiplex PCR, yet TCRdb's version contains in-frame clones alone and is incomplete. Of about 150,000 clones listed, about three quarters were seen once; the top ten hold roughly 4.2%. The material sequenced was PBMCs. All receptors come from a male donor in good health and CMV-seronegative. Both conserved end residues are part of each CDR3. A D gene is named only where the DNA matches it firmly. Rows give clone size only sometimes, using once, few, many, or a class for an expanded clone.

>TRBV7-2|few|NA|TRBJ1-5
CASSFQISSNQPQHF
TGTGCCAGCAGCTTCCAGATATCCAGCAATCAGCCCCAGCATTTT
>TRBV25-1|once|TRBD1|TRBJ2-3
CASSEEQGAEDTQYF
TGTGCCAGCAGTGAAGAGCAGGGGGCTGAAGATACGCAGTATTTT
>TRBV7-3|NA|TRBD2|TRBJ2-3
CASSLLAGGTDTQYF
TGTGCCAGCAGCTTGCTAGCGGGAGGTACAGATACGCAGTATTTT
>TRBV7-2|NA|NA|TRBJ1-3
CASSLAPHSGNTIYF
TGTGCCAGCAGCTTAGCCCCCCACTCTGGAAACACCATATATTTT
>TRBV7-3|NA|TRBD2|TRBJ2-1
CASSGLAGPNNEQFF
TGTGCCAGCAGCGGACTAGCGGGACCTAACAATGAGCAGTTCTTC
>TRBV7-2|NA|NA|TRBJ2-5
CASSLIGESPRSETQYF
TGTGCCAGCAGCTTGATCGGAGAATCCCCCCGGTCAGAGACCCAGTACTTC
>TRBV7-8|once|TRBD1|TRBJ2-5
CASSLDRGGKTQYF
TGTGCCAGCAGCCTAGACAGGGGCGGAAAGACCCAGTACTTC
>TRBV9|NA|NA|TRBJ1-5
CASSKGVGEQPQHF
TGTGCCAGCAGCAAGGGGGTAGGTGAACAGCCCCAGCATTTT
>TRBV7-9|NA|NA|TRBJ2-7
CSSSLMREGGATSYEQYF
TGTTCCAGCAGCCTAATGAGGGAGGGGGGTGCAACGTCCTACGAGCAGTACTTC
>TRBV18|NA|NA|TRBJ1-2
CASSLGQGNGYTF
TGTGCCAGCTCTCTCGGGCAGGGGAATGGCTACACCTTC
>TRBV5-6|few|TRBD1|TRBJ1-3
CASSLGTGGGNTIYF
TGTGCCAGCAGCTTGGGAACAGGGGGAGGAAACACCATATATTTT
>TRBV2|NA|TRBD1|TRBJ1-1
CASRDRGETEAFF
TGTGCCAGCCGGGACAGGGGTGAAACTGAAGCTTTCTTT
>TRBV9|few|NA|TRBJ2-1
CASSEQPPHNEQFF
TGTGCCAGCAGCGAACAACCCCCCCACAATGAGCAGTTCTTC
>TRBV5-6|NA|TRBD2|TRBJ2-1
CASSLAGTSGNNEQFF
TGTGCCAGCAGCTTGGCTGGGACTAGCGGGAATAATGAGCAGTTCTTC
>TRBV7-6|few|TRBD1|TRBJ1-1
CASSSRTGRNTEAFF
TGTGCCAGCAGCTCTCGGACAGGGAGAAACACTGAAGCTTTCTTT
>TRBV27|few|NA|TRBJ2-6
CASSFRRSGANVLTF
TGTGCCAGCAGTTTCCGGAGATCTGGGGCCAACGTCCTGACTTTC
>TRBV19|NA|TRBD2|TRBJ2-7
CASSTRTSIYEQYF
TGTGCCAGTAGTACTCGGACTAGCATATACGAGCAGTACTTC
>TRBV5-1|NA|NA|TRBJ1-1
CATSPTLDTEAFF
TGCGCCACCAGCCCTACCTTGGACACTGAAGCTTTCTTT
>TRBV7-9|NA|TRBD1|TRBJ2-1
CASSSSGGNEQFF
TGTGCCAGCAGCTCCTCAGGGGGCAATGAGCAGTTCTTC
>TRBV4-1|NA|NA|TRBJ2-2
CASSQDLIPGELFF
TGCGCCAGCAGCCAAGATCTTATCCCCGGGGAGCTGTTTTTT
>TRBV6-6|NA|TRBD1|TRBJ2-1
CASSSTGGNEQFF
TGTGCCAGCAGTTCGACAGGGGGTAATGAGCAGTTCTTC
>TRBV2|NA|TRBD2|TRBJ2-1
CASRGAGGPNEQFF
TGTGCCAGCCGTGGGGCGGGGGGGCCTAATGAGCAGTTCTTC
>TRBV10-3|few|TRBD1|TRBJ1-5
CAISDDRAERNQPQHF
TGTGCCATCAGTGATGACAGGGCTGAGAGGAATCAGCCCCAGCATTTT
>TRBV5-4|once|NA|TRBJ2-7
CASSASGQRSSYEQYF
TGTGCCAGCAGCGCCTCAGGACAGAGAAGCTCCTACGAGCAGTACTTC
>TRBV15|NA|TRBD2|TRBJ2-7
CATSRETSSTKYF
TGTGCCACCAGCAGAGAGACTAGCTCCACCAAGTACTTC
>TRBV7-2|NA|TRBD1|TRBJ2-1
CASSSQGVEQFF
TGTGCCAGCAGCTCACAGGGGGTTGAGCAGTTCTTC
>TRBV28|NA|NA|TRBJ2-7
CASTLTLGAYEQYF
TGTGCCAGCACTCTGACATTGGGCGCCTACGAGCAGTACTTC
>TRBV18|NA|NA|TRBJ2-7
CASSPHAGSYEQYF
TGTGCCAGCTCACCACACGCAGGCTCCTACGAGCAGTACTTC
>TRBV5-1|NA|NA|TRBJ1-1
CASSPASGWGKAFF
TGCGCCAGCAGCCCAGCTTCTGGGTGGGGCAAAGCTTTCTTT
>TRBV6-5|few|NA|TRBJ1-3
CASEAGVSGNTIYF
TGTGCCAGCGAGGCAGGGGTCTCTGGAAACACCATATATTTT
>TRBV9|NA|TRBD1|TRBJ2-5
CASSGPSRGLQETQYF
TGTGCCAGCAGCGGACCATCCAGGGGGCTGCAAGAGACCCAGTACTTC
>TRBV19|NA|NA|TRBJ1-5
CASINDYTGNQPQHF
TGTGCCAGTATTAATGACTATACAGGCAATCAGCCCCAGCATTTT
>TRBV27|NA|TRBD2|TRBJ2-7
CASSLSGWREGPSYEQYF
TGTGCCAGCAGTTTATCGGGGTGGCGGGAGGGCCCTTCCTACGAGCAGTACTTC
>TRBV5-1|once|NA|TRBJ1-1
CASSLGQVNTEAFF
TGCGCCAGCAGCTTGGGGCAGGTGAACACTGAAGCTTTCTTT
>TRBV7-8|NA|NA|TRBJ2-5
CASRTNRAGGETQYF
TGTGCCAGCAGGACTAACAGGGCCGGGGGGGAGACCCAGTACTTC
>TRBV5-1|NA|TRBD2|TRBJ2-5
CASSAGTSVSETQYF
TGCGCCAGCAGCGCCGGGACTAGTGTATCGGAGACCCAGTACTTC
>TRBV29-1|NA|TRBD2|TRBJ2-1
CSVVPSGSYNEQFF
TGCAGCGTTGTACCTAGCGGGAGCTACAATGAGCAGTTCTTC
>TRBV4-1|few|NA|TRBJ1-2
CASSHSLGGADNYGYTF
TGCGCCAGCAGCCACTCTCTCGGAGGGGCCGATAACTATGGCTACACCTTC
>TRBV6-6|NA|NA|TRBJ1-1
CASSYQGGVRNTEAFF
TGTGCCAGCAGTTACCAGGGAGGGGTTCGGAACACTGAAGCTTTCTTT
>TRBV2|NA|NA|TRBJ2-4
CAREKQGPGLAKNIQYF
TGTGCCAGGGAAAAACAGGGTCCTGGGCTAGCCAAAAACATTCAGTACTTC
>TRBV5-6|few|TRBD1|TRBJ1-5
CASSLEGANNQPQHF
TGTGCCAGCAGCTTGGAGGGGGCTAACAATCAGCCCCAGCATTTT
>TRBV28|NA|NA|TRBJ2-7
CASALRGEQYF
TGTGCCAGCGCGTTAAGGGGCGAGCAGTACTTC
>TRBV6-1|once|NA|TRBJ2-7
CAGRDTLTYEQYF
TGTGCCGGCCGGGACACTCTTACCTACGAGCAGTACTTC
>TRBV30|few|NA|TRBJ2-2
CAWNLPPAGNTGELFF
TGTGCCTGGAACCTCCCCCCGGCAGGCAACACCGGGGAGCTGTTTTTT
>TRBV5-1|NA|NA|TRBJ2-7
CASSLVGGSNEQYF
TGCGCCAGCAGCTTGGTTGGGGGCTCCAACGAGCAGTACTTC
>TRBV10-2|NA|TRBD1|TRBJ1-5
CASSSGQGLPQHF
TGCGCCAGCAGCAGCGGACAGGGTCTCCCCCAGCATTTT
>TRBV5-4|NA|NA|TRBJ1-4
CASSLPGEEKLFF
TGTGCCAGCAGCTTGCCCGGGGAGGAAAAACTGTTTTTT
>TRBV19|NA|NA|TRBJ2-5
CASSGGYWFGGKETQYF
TGTGCCAGTAGTGGTGGATATTGGTTTGGCGGAAAAGAGACCCAGTACTTC
>TRBV18|NA|TRBD1|TRBJ2-7
CASSNPLVGQGKRGQYF
TGTGCCAGCTCAAATCCCCTGGTAGGACAGGGGAAGAGGGGGCAGTACTTC